The source of this TCR beta chain is a study of blood T cell repertoires in COVID-19. As for the study in general: The cDNA or gDNA used as material had been derived from T cells, B-cell-depleted T cells, or PBMCs.

Assay used: immunoSEQ multiplex PCR; TCRdb lists only in-frame clones, some missing. The data contain under 200,000 clones, roughly 89% of them seen just once; the ten biggest clones take up roughly 3.9%. This receptor was identified in a woman in her fifties or sixties who had recovered from COVID-19. Material for sequencing was peripheral blood.

CDR3 nucleotides: TGCGCCAGCAGCCCGGACAGCAACACTGAAGCTTTCTTT. Translation gives CASSPDSNTEAFF. The chain couples TRBV5-1 to TRBJ1-1, with D possibly being TRBD1 (6 bases). The germline CDR1 and CDR2 sequences are SGHRS and YFSETQ. The CDR3 sequence is 13 residues long. Between the trimmed V and J ends, which lost 4 bases and 2 bases, there was a span of 9 bases.